This T cell receptor (beta chain) appears in the sequencing data of a study of cytomegalovirus exposure and HLA in healthy donors. Broader study findings: Most observed TCR sequences were rare, whereas some public TCRs were detected in many donors. Within the approximately 120 validation repertoires, first-cohort TCR clusters tended to co-occur, according to a later analysis. The study listed roughly 150 cytomegalovirus-associated TCR beta chains.

Libraries were prepared by immunoSEQ multiplex PCR; TCRdb keeps only in-frame clonotypes and omits some of them. The sample lists some 170,000 clones, about 96% occurring once. A note on this clone: Its antigen is currently unknown.

The donors were in the roughly 130-subject validation cohort, distinct from the roughly 700-subject first cohort. Source material: PBMCs. The sequence was obtained from a woman under 30 in good health and CMV-seronegative.

The CDR3 loop is CASSLRQGNYGYTF. The CDR3 DNA sequence: TGTGCCAGCAGTTTACGACAGGGGAACTATGGCTACACCTTC. The chain combines TRBV6-5 with TRBJ1-2; 8 bases match TRBD1. The CDR3 is 14 residues long. Germline V CDR1 and CDR2: MNHEY, SVGAGI. J gave up 2 bases and V 4 bases, and 3 bases lay outside the gene matches.